These 27 T cell receptor beta chains came from one sample sequenced in a study of blood T cell repertoires in COVID-19. Libraries were prepared by immunoSEQ multiplex PCR; TCRdb keeps only in-frame clonotypes and omits some of them. The sample lists about 120,000 clones; around 90% were seen once. The specimen sequenced was peripheral blood. These receptors were taken from an older woman with COVID-19, enrolled during active disease.

The chain couples TRBV6-5 to TRBJ2-5; 8 bases line up with TRBD1. V dropped 5 bases and J dropped 5; count of bases not matched to a gene: 10. Looked up from germline, CDR1 is MNHEY and CDR2 is SVGAGI. The length of the CDR3 is 15 residues. Here the CDR3 reads CASSRDRGHPETQYF. CDR3 bases: TGTGCCAGCAGTAGAGACAGGGGACATCCGGAGACCCAGTACTTC.

J is TRBJ1-2 and V is TRBV5-5; possibly TRBD1 for D (6 bases). The CDR3 loop spans 15 amino acids. V was trimmed by 6 bases and J by 8 bases, leaving 23 bases between them. Germline V gene lookup returns CDR1 SGHKS and CDR2 YYEKEE (reference sequence). The CDR3 protein is CASILHPEQGFGYTF. CDR3 nucleotide sequence: TGTGCCAGCATCCTTCACCCTGAACAGGGTTTCGGCTACACCTTC.

The CDR3 sequence is CASSQIYSNQPQHF. The CDR3 DNA reads TGCGCCAGCAGCCAAATTTATAGCAATCAGCCCCAGCATTTT. This rearrangement joins TRBV4-1 to TRBJ1-5; D ambiguous. V dropped 2 bases and J dropped 0 bases, with 5 bases sitting between them. The CDR3 has 14 residues. Germline V gene sequence: CDR1 MGHRA, CDR2 YSYEKL.

J is TRBJ2-1 and V is TRBV12-5; D gene unclear. From germline, CDR1 is LGHNT and CDR2 FRNRAP. The V end was cut by 4 bases, the J end by 5 bases, with 9 bases between. The CDR3 is made up of 13 amino acids. The CDR3 DNA sequence: TGTGCTAGTGGTTCCCCACTAAACAATGAGCAGTTCTTC. The encoded protein is CASGSPLNNEQFF.

The chain has TRBV9 and TRBJ1-1; 7 nucleotides line up with TRBD1. V shed 3 bases, J shed 0 bases, and the junction held 11 bases outside the gene matches. The CDR3 is made up of 17 amino acids. Per germline, CDR1 SGDLS and CDR2 YYNGEE. CDR3: CASSGGAGGRVNTEAFF. CDR3 nucleotides: TGTGCCAGCAGCGGGGGCGCAGGGGGACGCGTGAACACTGAAGCTTTCTTT.

The count of this clone is one. DNA for the CDR3: TGTGCCAGCAGCTACTCGTCAGGGCACGCCTATGGAGCTTTCTTT. Translating it yields CASSYSSGHAYGAFF. V usage is TRBV5-5 and J usage is TRBJ1-1; tentative D call: TRBD1 (5 bases). V was cut by 3 bases and J by 10 bases, with 22 bases left in between. The germline CDR1 and CDR2 sequences are SGHKS and YYEKEE (reference sequence). This CDR3 comprises 15 residues.

The chain couples TRBV29-1 to TRBJ1-5; D not certain. The CDR3 has 13 residues. V lost 4 bases, J lost 0 bases, and 7 bases lay in between. Germline V CDR1 and CDR2: SQVTM, ANQGSEA. CDR3 nucleotide sequence: TGCAGCGTTGGAGGGAATAGCAATCAGCCCCAGCATTTT. Amino acid sequence: CSVGGNSNQPQHF.

J is TRBJ2-7 and V is TRBV6-5; 8 bases agree with TRBD1. The CDR3 length is 14 residues. Looked up from germline, CDR1 is MNHEY and CDR2 is SVGAGI. Trimming took 5 bases from V and 2 from J; bases not matched to a gene: 5. CDR3 in amino acids: CASSRTGSTYEQYF. CDR3 nucleotide sequence: TGTGCCAGCAGTAGGACAGGGTCCACCTACGAGCAGTACTTC.

The chain is built from TRBV6-6 and TRBJ1-4, with D perhaps TRBD1 (5 bases). The germline V and J ends were trimmed by 0 bases and 6 bases, with 8 bases remaining between them. The CDR3 spans 14 residues. CDR1 and CDR2 from the germline V gene are MNHNY and SVGAGI (reference sequence). As DNA, the CDR3 is TGTGCCAGCAGTTACTCCCAGGGTGATGAAAAACTGTTTTTT. It specifies CASSYSQGDEKLFF.

This clone appeared a few times. The chain couples TRBV6-2 or TRBV6-3 to TRBJ1-1; no clear D. Germline V CDR1 and CDR2: MNHEY, SVGEGT. V was trimmed by 5 bases and J by 0 bases, leaving 13 bases between them. CDR3 length equals 15 residues. The CDR3 nucleotides are TGTGCCAGCAGTGCCCCGGTACTCATGAACACTGAAGCTTTCTTT. Amino acids: CASSAPVLMNTEAFF.

This clone occurred once. V gene TRBV18 combines with J gene TRBJ1-6; a possible D gene is TRBD1 (5 bases). Trimming removed 6 bases from V and 5 bases from J, with 8 bases in between. The CDR3 spans 13 residues. The germline V gene has CDR1 KGHSH and CDR2 LQKENI. CDR3 sequence (DNA): TGTGCCAGCTCGACAGTAGATAATTCACCCCTCCACTTT. It yields the protein CASSTVDNSPLHF.

The chain is built from TRBV6-5 and TRBJ2-7; 7 bases agree with TRBD2. The CDR3 loop spans 15 amino acids. Germline lookup yields CDR1 MNHEY and CDR2 SVGAGI. V trimming: 0 bases; J trimming: 4 bases; junction bases outside the gene matches: 6. The DNA for the CDR3 is TGTGCCAGCAGTTACTCGGGAGGGGAGGAGTACGAGCAGTACTTC. It specifies CASSYSGGEEYEQYF.

CDR3 sequence reads: CASTRTGGQQPQHF. The DNA for the CDR3 is TGTGCCAGCACCAGGACAGGGGGACAACAGCCCCAGCATTTT. V usage is TRBV27 and J usage is TRBJ1-5; 10 positions match TRBD1. Trimming at V came to 7 bases and at J to 7 bases, leaving 7 bases not matched to a gene. Germline V lookup: CDR1 MNHEY, CDR2 SMNVEV (reference sequence). This CDR3 has 14 residues.

The chain links TRBV5-6 to TRBJ1-6; D gene ambiguous. Germline V lookup: CDR1 SGHDT, CDR2 YYEEEE. This CDR3 spans 14 amino acids. Deletions cut 6 bases from V and 10 bases from J, with 17 bases between. CDR3 nucleotide sequence: TGTGCCAGCACCTTAGGTGCGGATCAGTCACCCCTCCACTTT. This gives the protein CASTLGADQSPLHF.

The chain uses TRBV7-3 and TRBJ2-6, with D perhaps TRBD1 (5 bases). Germline V gene lookup returns CDR1 SGHTA and CDR2 FQGTGA. V was trimmed by 5 bases and J by 4 bases, leaving 15 bases between them. The CDR3 is 16 amino acids. The CDR3 loop reads CASSATVALGANVLTF. CDR3 nucleotides: TGTGCCAGCAGCGCGACAGTCGCTCTAGGGGCCAACGTCCTGACTTTC.

The chain is built from TRBV30 and TRBJ1-2; D unclear. The CDR3 totals 11 residues. V lost 3 bases and J lost 4, with 6 bases in between. Germline values: CDR1 GTSNPN, CDR2 SVGIG (reference sequence). The CDR3 DNA reads TGTGCCTGGAGCCTCAGCTATGGCTACACCTTC. Its translation: CAWSLSYGYTF. Variable domain in full (rest from reference TRBV30 and TRBJ1-2): SQTIHQWPATLVQPVGSPLSLECTVEGTSNPNLYWYRQAAGRGLQLLFYSVGIGQISSEVPQNLSASRPQDRQFILSSKKLLLSDSGFYLCAWSLSYGYTFGSGTRLTVV.

The rearrangement joins TRBV11-2 to TRBJ2-7; a possible D gene is TRBD1 (7 bases). CDR3 length equals 15 residues. Germline CDR1 reads SGHAT; CDR2 reads FQNNGV. V dropped 5 bases and J dropped 3 bases, with 17 bases sitting between them. The CDR3 nucleotides read TGTGCCAGCAGCGCTACGACTAGGGGGCACTACGAGCAGTACTTC. Translated, it gives CASSATTRGHYEQYF.

The J gene is TRBJ1-1, the V gene TRBV7-3, with D perhaps matching TRBD1 (6 bases). The ends were cut back, 5 bases at V and 3 bases at J, with 16 bases in the middle. Per the germline V gene, CDR1 is SGHTA and CDR2 is FQGTGA. The length of the CDR3 is 15 residues. The CDR3 coding sequence is TGTGCCAGCAGCCGCGTTGGGGGGGCCGACACTGAAGCTTTCTTT. It codes for CASSRVGGADTEAFF.

This clone showed up just once. V gene TRBV6-5 combines with J gene TRBJ2-3; 14 nucleotides match TRBD2. In germline, CDR1 is MNHEY, CDR2 SVGAGI. CDR3 length: 15 amino acids. Trimming cost V 4 bases and J 6 bases; bases outside gene matches: 3. DNA for the CDR3: TGTGCCAGCAGTTTCAGGACTAGCGGGGGGGATACGCAGTATTTT. Translation gives CASSFRTSGGDTQYF.

The chain joins TRBV19 to TRBJ1-2, with 7 bases matching TRBD1. The CDR3 is 14 residues long. V dropped 6 bases and J dropped 7; count of bases not matched to a gene: 11. In germline, CDR1 is LNHDA, CDR2 SQIVND (reference sequence). CDR3 nucleotide sequence: TGTGCCAGTAGCCAAGAGACAGGGACGACTGGCTACACCTTC. Protein: CASSQETGTTGYTF.

The chain links TRBV27 to TRBJ1-2; the match to TRBD1 covers 7 bases. Germline CDR1 reads MNHEY; CDR2 reads SMNVEV (reference sequence). V lost 7 bases to trimming and J lost 1 base; unmatched junction nucleotides: 9. The CDR3 consists of 15 residues. The CDR3: CASTRNRQGNYGYTF. The CDR3 DNA is TGTGCCAGCACCCGAAATAGACAGGGTAACTATGGCTACACCTTC.

The rearrangement links TRBV19 to TRBJ1-2; D uncertain. CDR1 LNHDA and CDR2 SQIVND come from the germline V gene (reference sequence). The CDR3 loop spans 11 amino acids. The ends were cut back, 6 bases at V and 8 bases at J, with 10 bases in the middle. The CDR3 region is CASSEVAGYTF. CDR3 in DNA: TGTGCCAGTAGCGAGGTTGCGGGCTACACCTTC.

V is TRBV5-1 and J is TRBJ1-1; tentative D call: TRBD1 (5 bases). The CDR3 runs 15 residues. Germline lookup yields CDR1 SGHRS and CDR2 YFSETQ. The V and J ends lost 0 bases and 5 bases respectively, with 14 bases between them. The CDR3 DNA reads as TGCGCCAGCAGCTTGGCTATTGACGGGGGGACTGAAGCTTTCTTT. This translates into CASSLAIDGGTEAFF.

This clone was observed a single time. The chain combines TRBV13 with TRBJ2-7, with 11 bases fitting TRBD1. V lost 5 bases to trimming and J lost 2 bases; unmatched junction nucleotides: 5. This CDR3 is built from 15 residues. The germline CDR1 and CDR2 sequences are PRHDT and FYEKMQ (reference sequence). CDR3: CASSHGQGAPYEQYF. In DNA, the CDR3 is TGTGCCAGCAGCCATGGACAGGGGGCCCCCTACGAGCAGTACTTC.

The chain couples TRBV6-5 to TRBJ2-5, with 7 positions matching TRBD2. CDR3 length: 14 residues. Germline CDR1 is MNHEY and CDR2 is SVGAGI. With V trimmed by 6 bases and J by 7 bases, 11 bases remained unmatched. In DNA, the CDR3 is TGTGCCAGCAGGAACCGGGGTCGGGGGGTGACCCAGTACTTC. Protein: CASRNRGRGVTQYF.

The chain joins TRBV27 to TRBJ1-6; no firm D call. Per the germline V gene, CDR1 is MNHEY and CDR2 is SMNVEV (reference sequence). V was trimmed by 5 bases and J by 5 bases, leaving 10 bases between them. This CDR3 is 14 amino acids long. CDR3 sequence: CASSLRTNNSPLHF. The CDR3 DNA is TGTGCCAGCAGTCTTAGAACGAATAATTCACCCCTCCACTTT.

The rearrangement uses TRBV11-1 and TRBJ2-5; 10 bases fit TRBD2. CDR3 length: 16 amino acids. V lost 5 bases to trimming and J lost 1 base; unmatched junction nucleotides: 7. The V gene's germline CDR1 is SGHAT and CDR2 FQDESV (reference sequence). CDR3 region: CASSHASGGFQETQYF. CDR3 nucleotides: TGTGCCAGCAGCCACGCTAGCGGGGGATTCCAAGAGACCCAGTACTTC.